This is a list of T cell receptor beta chains from one sample in a study of OX40 agonist ivuxolimab in advanced cancers. TCRdb's copy holds only in-frame clones and misses some; the assay was immunoSEQ multiplex PCR. The sample records tens of thousands of clones, 87% being singletons. This specimen was CD4+ or CD8+ T cells sorted from blood, taken in a trial of the OX40 agonist ivuxolimab. These receptors were collected from an adult with an advanced solid tumor such as melanoma, head and neck, liver or kidney cancer. The conserved cysteine and the conserved F or W are not part of the CDR3 here. The order of the fields is V gene, J gene, CDR3 protein.

V: TRBV7-9
J: TRBJ2-2
CDR3: ASSLSLGLAANTGELF

V: TRBV10-2
J: TRBJ1-2
CDR3: ASSEVEVGYT

V: TRBV6-1
J: TRBJ2-6
CDR3: ASSEEIAGTGGSGANVLT

V: TRBV6-6
J: TRBJ2-7
CDR3: ASRRGSYEQY

V: TRBV6-1
J: TRBJ2-3
CDR3: ASRDMDTQY

V: TRBV10-3
J: -
CDR3: AISEQAGSSYEQY

V: TRBV7-3
J: TRBJ2-3
CDR3: ASSLGGLADTQY

V: TRBV18
J: TRBJ2-7
CDR3: ASSPSADRVGEQY

V: TRBV18
J: TRBJ1-2
CDR3: ASSPSDGYGYT

V: TRBV15
J: TRBJ1-2
CDR3: ATSRGQGAAGYT

V: TRBV5-4
J: TRBJ1-2
CDR3: ASSLTLGGNYGYT

V: TRBV7-2
J: TRBJ2-7
CDR3: ASSDHYEQY

V: TRBV5-1
J: TRBJ2-1
CDR3: ASSLTINNEQF

V: TRBV11-3
J: TRBJ1-1
CDR3: ASSLGGRGDTEAF

V: TRBV27
J: TRBJ1-2
CDR3: ASSSLRQGINYGYT

V: TRBV13
J: TRBJ1-3
CDR3: ASSSRTGGNTIY

V: TRBV11-2
J: -
CDR3: ASSSLTSGFYEQY

V: TRBV2
J: TRBJ2-5
CDR3: ASSGGNQETQY

V: TRBV23-1
J: TRBJ1-5
CDR3: AIGGQGNCNQPQH

V: TRBV11-2
J: TRBJ2-5
CDR3: ASSLVETQY

V: TRBV25-1
J: TRBJ2-7
CDR3: ASSPSDRVGEQY

V: TRBV19
J: TRBJ2-1
CDR3: ASSRGLSNYNEQF

V: TRBV6-5
J: TRBJ2-7
CDR3: ASRVIAGTYEQY

V: TRBV5-5
J: TRBJ2-1
CDR3: ASSLGPYNEQF

V: TRBV5-6
J: TRBJ2-4
CDR3: ASSSDSFLAKNIQY

V: TRBV4-1
J: TRBJ2-2
CDR3: ASSQDRIAQGGRDGELF

V: TRBV11-2
J: TRBJ1-2
CDR3: ASSLGTDYGYT